The clone carrying this T cell receptor beta chain was seen once. This specimen belongs to a study of blood T cell repertoires in COVID-19. The wider study: Both acute and convalescent COVID-19 samples were obtained from the United States, Italy and Spain. T cells, B-cell-depleted T cells, or PBMCs supplied cDNA or gDNA.

As processed by the authors: Nucleated cell number was recorded as an estimate derived from reference gene primer amplification. Repertoires were generated with immunoSEQ multiplex PCR, while TCRdb's copy carries only in-frame clones and drops some. From that table come the V and J calls and clone size; the DNA was used to work out D and trimming. The sample lists some 250,000 clones; 86% were seen once. CDR3 size: 15 residues. CDR1 is SNHLY, CDR2 FYNNEI, per germline. V shed 4 bases, J shed 4 bases, and the junction held 0 bases outside the gene matches. The genes are TRBV2 and TRBJ2-2, with 13 bases lining up with TRBD2. The TCR originated in a woman in her twenties or thirties with COVID-19, enrolled during active disease. What was sequenced was peripheral blood. The DNA for the CDR3 is TGTGCCAGCAGTGGACTAGCGGGGGGCACCGGGGAGCTGTTTTTT. Residues: CASSGLAGGTGELFF. Supplemented by reference TRBV2 and TRBJ2-2, the full variable domain reads EPEVTQTPSHQVTQMGQEVILRCVPISNHLYFYWYRQILGQKVEFLVSFYNNEISEKSEIFDDQFSVERPDGSNFTLKIRSTKLEDSAMYFCASSGLAGGTGELFFGEGSRLTVL.